A single sample gave rise to the 13 T cell receptor beta chains below, sequenced in a study of CD8 T cells in Susac syndrome. After extraction with the RNeasy kit, about 0.45 to 1 ug of the RNA was reverse transcribed using random hexamers. TCRdb itself ran the immunoSEQ multiplex PCR reads through MiXCR, one entry per CDR3 protein. Among about 180,000 distinct CDR3 sequences, 90% to 95% were seen once, and the ten largest hold 0.099%. The sequenced sample consisted of CD4+ T cells from PBMCs. These receptors all stem from a human donor with Susac syndrome.

The chain joins TRBV28 to TRBJ1-5; D unclear. CDR1 is MDHEN, CDR2 SYDVKM, per germline. CDR3 length: 13 amino acids. V lost 10 bases and J 6 bases, leaving 16 bases between the germline ends. The DNA for the CDR3 is TGTGCCACACGCAGCACCGGTGGTCAGCCCCAGCATTTT. Encoded protein: CATRSTGGQPQHF.

The chain links TRBV20-1 to TRBJ2-5, with TRBD2 matching 8 bases. Germline CDR1 reads DFQATT; CDR2 reads SNEGSKA (reference sequence). V shed 5 bases and J 4 bases; nucleotides not matched to a gene: 9. CDR3 length: 14 amino acids. CDR3 region: CSASSGGVLETQYF. CDR3 nucleotide sequence: TGCAGTGCTTCAAGCGGGGGAGTCTTAGAGACCCAGTACTTC.

The chain joins TRBV7-9 to TRBJ2-3; 12 nucleotides align to TRBD2. J gave up 1 base and V 4 bases, and 12 bases lay outside the gene matches. Germline CDR1 SEHNR, CDR2 FQNEAQ (reference sequence). This CDR3 comprises 19 residues. The CDR3 protein is CASSSSGLAGKRRTDTQYF. In nucleotides, the CDR3 is TGTGCCAGCAGCTCAAGCGGACTAGCGGGGAAGCGGCGCACAGATACGCAGTATTTT.

CDR3 protein: CAWSVKTAKPQHF. The CDR3 DNA reads as TGTGCCTGGAGTGTCAAAACAGCGAAGCCCCAGCATTTT. The genes are TRBV30 and TRBJ1-5; D not resolved. The CDR3 runs 13 residues. Germline CDR1 reads GTSNPN; CDR2 reads SVGIG (reference sequence). Deletions cut 0 bases from V and 8 bases from J, with 11 bases between. Based on the CDR3 plus reference TRBV30 and TRBJ1-5, the full variable domain is SQTIHQWPATLVQPVGSPLSLECTVEGTSNPNLYWYRQAAGRGLQLLFYSVGIGQISSEVPQNLSASRPQDRQFILSSKKLLLSDSGFYLCAWSVKTAKPQHFGDGTRLSIL.

The chain recombines TRBV29-1 with TRBJ2-3; 14 nucleotides agree with TRBD2. Germline V gene sequence: CDR1 SQVTM, CDR2 ANQGSEA. V lost 7 bases, J lost 2 bases, and 5 bases stayed unmatched. The CDR3 covers 15 residues. The CDR3 reads CSAGTSGGYTDTQYF. The CDR3 coding sequence is TGCAGCGCCGGGACTAGCGGGGGTTACACAGATACGCAGTATTTT.

This clonotype was counted once. The chain has TRBV20-1 and TRBJ2-1, with TRBD2 matching over 8 bases. Germline CDR1 is DFQATT and CDR2 is SNEGSKA (reference sequence). The CDR3 length is 15 residues. Losses at the gene ends were 0 bases for V and 9 bases for J; bases not matched to a gene: 10. The DNA of the CDR3 is TGCAGTGCTAGAGATGTCGGGCGGGGGGATGGTGAGCAGTTCTTC. This translates into CSARDVGRGDGEQFF.

This clonotype was seen a single time. This chain connects TRBV20-1 to TRBJ2-5; D ambiguous. Germline-derived CDR1 and CDR2 are DFQATT and SNEGSKA (reference sequence). The CDR3 runs to 14 residues. Deletions cut 8 bases from V and 5 bases from J, with 21 bases between. The CDR3 DNA is TGCAGTCGAAGACGCGGCAGAGTGGCTGAGACCCAGTACTTC. It specifies CSRRRGRVAETQYF.

The chain is built from TRBV19 and TRBJ1-2; D unresolved. The CDR3 contains 15 residues. CDR1 LNHDA and CDR2 SQIVND come from the germline V gene (reference sequence). Trimming took 3 bases from V and 5 from J, leaving 16 bases between them. The CDR3 spells CASSMGGATAYGYTF. Written as DNA, the CDR3 is TGTGCCAGTAGTATGGGCGGAGCCACCGCTTATGGCTACACCTTC.

This rearrangement joins TRBV3-1 to TRBJ2-2; D is unresolved. The CDR3 contains 15 residues. The germline V gene encodes CDR1 LGHDT and CDR2 YNNKEL (reference sequence). Trimming took 2 bases from V and 5 from J, leaving 12 bases between them. CDR3 region: CASSQIRVGTGELFF. The CDR3, as DNA: TGTGCCAGCAGCCAAATCCGGGTGGGAACCGGGGAGCTGTTTTTT.

The chain joins TRBV6-5 to TRBJ2-7, with 12 bases that match TRBD1. The germline V gene has CDR1 MNHEY and CDR2 SVGAGI. There are 16 residues in the CDR3. The V gene end was trimmed by 4 bases and the J gene end by 4 bases; junction bases not matched to a gene: 8. As DNA, the CDR3 is TGTGCCAGCAGTTCCACCCGGGACAGGGGGCTTTACGAGCAGTACTTC. Translating gives CASSSTRDRGLYEQYF.

On this clonotype: One end of the junction fails to match germline, which may point to a read error. The chain links TRBV20-1 to TRBJ2-5; D is perhaps TRBD2 (5 bases). The CDR3 has 13 amino acids. Germline CDR1 reads DFQATT; CDR2 reads SNEGSKA (reference sequence). The CDR3 bases are TGCAGTCCGACGACGGGGTACCAAGAGACCCGGTACTTC. This sequence encodes CSPTTGYQETRYF.

The rearrangement joins TRBV20-1 to TRBJ2-7, with TRBD1 identical over 9 bases. With V trimmed by 4 bases and J by 0 bases, 13 bases remained unmatched. This CDR3 has 17 amino acids. CDR1 and CDR2 from the germline V gene are DFQATT and SNEGSKA (reference sequence). Written as DNA, the CDR3 is TGCAGTGCTACCCACAGGGGGCTTCGCTCAGTCTCCTACGAGCAGTACTTC. It codes for CSATHRGLRSVSYEQYF.

V gene TRBV4-1 combines with J gene TRBJ1-1; 8 nucleotides align to TRBD1. The CDR3 loop spans 18 amino acids. CDR1 MGHRA and CDR2 YSYEKL come from the germline V gene. The V segment lost 0 bases and the J segment 4 bases; nucleotides outside the gene matches: 13. The CDR3 sequence is CASSQDHHRGRMGTEAFF. DNA for the CDR3: TGCGCCAGCAGCCAAGATCACCACAGGGGGAGGATGGGCACTGAAGCTTTCTTT.